This T cell receptor (beta chain) came from a study of shared clonotypes between healthy human individuals. Splitting the CD4+ cells yielded a CD45RA+ naive subset and a CD45RA-negative memory subset. Trimming pared 6 bases from V and 6 bases from J, leaving 11 bases between. Looked up from germline, CDR1 is LNHDA and CDR2 is SQIVND (reference sequence). The CDR3 runs to 12 residues. Repertoires were generated with immunoSEQ multiplex PCR, while TCRdb's copy carries only in-frame clones and drops some. Of about 980,000 clones listed, 60% to 85% were seen once; the top ten hold about 1.5%. This clone was counted between two and nine times.

This chain connects TRBV19 to TRBJ1-2; D ambiguous. This TCR derives from a man in his late teens or twenties in good health. The material sequenced was memory CD4+ T cells sorted from blood. Stated subset: CD45RA-negative fraction. CDR3 protein: CASSQARNGYTF. The CDR3 region has the DNA TGTGCCAGTAGCCAGGCCAGAAATGGCTACACCTTC. The whole variable domain, remainder taken from reference TRBV19 and TRBJ1-2, is DGGITQSPKYLFRKEGQNVTLSCEQNLNHDAMYWYRQDPGQGLRLIYYSQIVNDFQKGDIAEGYSVSREKKESFPLTVTSAQKNPTAFYLCASSQARNGYTFGSGTRLTVV.